This TCR beta chain was identified during a study of T cell repertoires in cytomegalovirus infection. TCRdb itself ran the reads through MiXCR, one entry per CDR3 protein. This table has 300,000 or so distinct CDR3 sequences, around 9.1% appearing once. V was cut by 4 bases and J by 10 bases, with 14 bases left in between. Germline V gene lookup returns CDR1 SEHNR and CDR2 FQNEAQ (reference sequence). The CDR3 extends over 13 amino acids. Source material: PBMCs. The genes are TRBV7-9 and TRBJ2-1, with a possible D match to TRBD2 (6 bases). The source is a human donor in good health (CMV status not recorded). Some clones in this sample may be carry-over from other donors' samples. The chain's CDR3 is CASSSAWGVEQFF. In DNA form, the CDR3 reads TGTGCCAGCAGCTCCGCCTGGGGGGTGGAGCAGTTCTTC.